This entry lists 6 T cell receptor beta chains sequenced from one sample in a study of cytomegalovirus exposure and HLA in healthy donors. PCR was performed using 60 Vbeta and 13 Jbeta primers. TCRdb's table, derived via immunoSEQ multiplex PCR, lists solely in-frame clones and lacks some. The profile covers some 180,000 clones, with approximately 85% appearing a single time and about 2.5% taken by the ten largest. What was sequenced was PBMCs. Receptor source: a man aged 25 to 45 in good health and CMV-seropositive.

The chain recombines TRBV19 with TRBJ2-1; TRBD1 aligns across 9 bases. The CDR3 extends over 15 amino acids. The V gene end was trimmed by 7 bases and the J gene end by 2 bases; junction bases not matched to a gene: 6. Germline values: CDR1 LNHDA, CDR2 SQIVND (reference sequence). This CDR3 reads CASTLGQGPYNEQFF. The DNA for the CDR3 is TGTGCCAGTACCCTAGGACAGGGGCCCTACAATGAGCAGTTCTTC. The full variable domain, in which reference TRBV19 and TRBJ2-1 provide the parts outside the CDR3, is DGGITQSPKYLFRKEGQNVTLSCEQNLNHDAMYWYRQDPGQGLRLIYYSQIVNDFQKGDIAEGYSVSREKKESFPLTVTSAQKNPTAFYLCASTLGQGPYNEQFFGPGTRLTVL.

The CDR3 coding sequence is TGTGCCAGCAGTGAAGTGGGGGGACAGGGAATTCTTCGGCACGTC. This gives the protein CASSEVGGQGILRHV. The gene calls are TRBV6-1 and TRBJ2-7; 9 nucleotides align to TRBD1. The CDR3 loop spans 15 amino acids. Germline loops: CDR1 MNHNS, CDR2 SASEGT.

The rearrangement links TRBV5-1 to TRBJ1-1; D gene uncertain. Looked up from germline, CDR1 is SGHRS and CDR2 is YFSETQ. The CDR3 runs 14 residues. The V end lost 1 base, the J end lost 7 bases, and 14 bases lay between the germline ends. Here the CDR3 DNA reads TGCGCCAGCAGCTTGCCGGGCCAGACTAATGAAGCTTTCTTT. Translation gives CASSLPGQTNEAFF.

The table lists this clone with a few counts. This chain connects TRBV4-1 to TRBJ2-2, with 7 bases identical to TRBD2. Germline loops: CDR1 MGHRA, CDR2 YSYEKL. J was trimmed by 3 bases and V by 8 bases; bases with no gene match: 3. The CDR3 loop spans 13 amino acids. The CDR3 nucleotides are TGCGCCAGCGGACGGGAGGACACCGGGGAGCTGTTTTTT. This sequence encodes CASGREDTGELFF.

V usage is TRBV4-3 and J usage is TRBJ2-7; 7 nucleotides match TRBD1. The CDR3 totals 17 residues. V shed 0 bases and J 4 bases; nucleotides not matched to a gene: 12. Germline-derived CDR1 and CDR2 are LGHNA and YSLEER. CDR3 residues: CASSQDVSGKGAYEQYF. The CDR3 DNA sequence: TGCGCCAGCAGCCAAGATGTCAGCGGAAAGGGGGCTTACGAGCAGTACTTC.

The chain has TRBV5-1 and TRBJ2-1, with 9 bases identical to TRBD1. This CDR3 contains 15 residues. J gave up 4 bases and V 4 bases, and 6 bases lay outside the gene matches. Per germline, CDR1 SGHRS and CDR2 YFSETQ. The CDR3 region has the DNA TGCGCCAGCAGCGTCCGGGACAGGGATTACAATGAGCAGTTCTTC. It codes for CASSVRDRDYNEQFF.